Sequencing of this T cell receptor (beta chain) was carried out in a study of shared clonotypes between healthy human individuals. Germline CDR1 and CDR2: MGHRA and YSYEKL. V gave up 3 bases and J gave up 6 bases, with 12 bases separating them. This CDR3 spans 13 amino acids. Naive CD8 populations comprised CD45RO-negative cells positively selected for CCR7, excluding terminally differentiated effector memory CD45RA+ cells. Assay used: immunoSEQ multiplex PCR; TCRdb lists only in-frame clones, some missing. The sample holds about 2 million clones, roughly 94% seen once. The TCR comes from a man in his late teens or twenties in good health. The chain joins TRBV4-1 to TRBJ2-7; unclear D gene. The sequencing sample was made of naive CD8+ T cells sorted from blood. The CDR3 reads CASSQRLNLEQYF. The CDR3 DNA reads as TGCGCCAGCAGCCAGAGACTCAACCTCGAGCAGTACTTC.